This T cell receptor beta chain was recovered during a study of blood T cell repertoires in COVID-19. In the study overall: Samples of COVID-19 (acute and convalescent) were obtained from the United States, Italy and Spain.

Seattle researchers signed up patients amid active infection and tracked them longitudinally. Original handling: Nucleated cell number was recorded as an estimate derived from reference gene primer amplification. Clones were read by immunoSEQ multiplex PCR, and TCRdb kept only the in-frame ones, dropping some. That table is the source of V, J and clone size, and D and trimming were worked out from the DNA. Of 80,000 to 95,000 clones listed, 75% to 85% are singletons. CDR3 size: 16 residues. V lost 3 bases and J lost 0, with 9 bases in between. The V gene's germline CDR1 is MDHEN and CDR2 SYDVKM. This sequence was found in a man aged 80 or over with COVID-19, enrolled during active disease. The chain uses TRBV28 and TRBJ2-6, with D possibly TRBD2 on 5 matching bases. Source material: peripheral blood. The CDR3 DNA reads as TGTGCCAGCAGTTTTCTGGGAGCCTCTGGGGCCAACGTCCTGACTTTC. It translates to CASSFLGASGANVLTF.